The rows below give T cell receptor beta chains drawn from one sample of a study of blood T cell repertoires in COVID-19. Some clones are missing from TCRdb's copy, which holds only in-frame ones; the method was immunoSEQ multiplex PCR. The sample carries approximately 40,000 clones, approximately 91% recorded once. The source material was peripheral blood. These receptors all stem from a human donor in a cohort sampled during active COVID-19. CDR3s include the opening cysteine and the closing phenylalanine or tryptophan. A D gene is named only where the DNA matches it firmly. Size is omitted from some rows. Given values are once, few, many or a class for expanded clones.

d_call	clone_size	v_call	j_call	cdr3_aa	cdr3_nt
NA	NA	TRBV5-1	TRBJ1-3	CASSLAAGAGNTIYF	TGCGCCAGCAGCTTGGCCGCTGGGGCCGGAAACACCATATATTTT
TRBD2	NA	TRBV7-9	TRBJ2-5	CASSLGVGTSGAPQETQYF	TGTGCCAGCAGCTTAGGGGTGGGGACTAGCGGGGCCCCGCAAGAGACCCAGTACTTC
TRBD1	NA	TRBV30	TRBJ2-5	CASSLDRGHQETQYF	TGTGCCTCATCGTTGGACAGGGGGCACCAAGAGACCCAGTACTTC
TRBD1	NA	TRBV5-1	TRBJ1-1	CASSSTGANTEAFF	TGCGCCAGCAGCTCGACAGGGGCGAACACTGAAGCTTTCTTT
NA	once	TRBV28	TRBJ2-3	CASTSVSTDTQYF	TGTGCCAGCACTAGCGTGAGCACAGATACGCAGTATTTT
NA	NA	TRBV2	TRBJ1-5	CASSGQVSNQPQHF	TGTGCCAGCAGTGGGCAGGTCAGCAATCAGCCCCAGCATTTT
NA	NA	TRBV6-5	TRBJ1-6	CASSQGGRSPLHF	TGTGCCAGCAGTCAGGGAGGACGTTCACCCCTCCACTTT
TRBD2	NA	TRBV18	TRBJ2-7	CASSPTSGGAWEQYF	TGTGCCAGTTCACCTACTAGCGGGGGGGCTTGGGAGCAGTACTTC
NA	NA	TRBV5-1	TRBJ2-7	CASSSTGTTRYEQYF	TGCGCCAGCAGCTCTACCGGGACAACCAGGTACGAGCAGTACTTC
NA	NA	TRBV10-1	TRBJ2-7	CASSVQGRPYEQYF	TGCGCCAGCAGTGTCCAGGGCCGCCCCTACGAGCAGTACTTC
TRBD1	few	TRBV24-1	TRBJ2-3	CATSYRGDTQYF	TGTGCCACCAGTTACAGGGGAGATACGCAGTATTTT
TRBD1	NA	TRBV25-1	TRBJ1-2	CASRRTGDGYTF	TGTGCCAGCAGACGGACAGGGGATGGCTACACCTTC
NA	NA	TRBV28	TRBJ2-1	CASSLGSGFSYNEQFF	TGTGCCAGCAGTTTAGGCTCGGGGTTTTCCTACAATGAGCAGTTCTTC
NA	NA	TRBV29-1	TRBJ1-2	CSGSGRNYGYTF	TGCAGCGGTTCAGGGCGGAACTATGGCTACACCTTC
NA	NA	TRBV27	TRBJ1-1	CASSIDGQNTEAFF	TGTGCCAGCAGTATTGATGGGCAGAACACTGAAGCTTTCTTT
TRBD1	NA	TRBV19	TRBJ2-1	CASSSLGTAVGNEQFF	TGTGCCAGTAGTTCACTGGGGACAGCTGTAGGCAATGAGCAGTTCTTC
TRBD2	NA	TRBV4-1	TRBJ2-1	CASSQDPPLAGGRYGEQFF	TGCGCCAGCAGCCAAGATCCCCCACTAGCGGGGGGCCGGTACGGTGAGCAGTTCTTC
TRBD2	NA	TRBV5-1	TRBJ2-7	CASTPGGLGTSEDLKCEQYF	TGCGCCAGCACCCCGGGGGGGCTGGGGACTAGCGAGGATCTGAAGTGCGAGCAGTACTTC
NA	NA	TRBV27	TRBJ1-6	CASSRTATNSPLHF	TGTGCCAGCAGCCGGACAGCAACTAATTCACCCCTCCACTTT
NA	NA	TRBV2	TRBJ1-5	CASRATENQPQHF	TGTGCCAGCAGAGCGACCGAAAATCAGCCCCAGCATTTT
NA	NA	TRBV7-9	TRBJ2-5	CASSPPSAGLQQETQYF	TGTGCCAGCAGCCCACCCAGCGCGGGCCTGCAACAAGAGACCCAGTACTTC
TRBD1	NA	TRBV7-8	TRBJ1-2	CASSLAPQGNYGYTF	TGTGCCAGCAGCTTAGCCCCACAGGGGAACTATGGCTACACCTTC
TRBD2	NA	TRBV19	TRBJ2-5	CASRGSGVRQETQYF	TGTGCCAGTAGAGGTAGCGGGGTACGCCAAGAGACCCAGTACTTC
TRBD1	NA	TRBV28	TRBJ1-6	CASSSTGDRRYNSPLHF	TGTGCCAGCAGTTCCACCGGGGACAGGCGTTATAATTCACCCCTCCACTTT
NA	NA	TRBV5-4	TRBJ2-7	CASNRPGNEQYF	TGTGCCAGCAACCGCCCGGGGAACGAGCAGTACTTC
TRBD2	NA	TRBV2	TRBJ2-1	CASTAGGYNEQFF	TGTGCCAGCACGGCGGGGGGATACAATGAGCAGTTCTTC
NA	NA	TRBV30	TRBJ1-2	CAWSPGQALGDGYTF	TGTGCCTGGAGCCCCGGACAAGCCCTAGGGGATGGCTACACCTTC
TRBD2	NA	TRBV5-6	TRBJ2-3	CASSRGRAQADTQYF	TGTGCCAGCAGCCGGGGGAGGGCGCAGGCAGATACGCAGTATTTT
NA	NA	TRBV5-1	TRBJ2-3	CASSPRPGDTQYF	TGCGCCAGCAGCCCCCGACCGGGAGATACGCAGTATTTT
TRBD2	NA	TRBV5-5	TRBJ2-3	CASSRLAGFTDTQYF	TGTGCCAGCAGCCGGCTAGCGGGGTTCACAGATACGCAGTATTTT
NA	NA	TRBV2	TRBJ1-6	CASSPQGADYNSPLHF	TGTGCCAGCAGTCCACAGGGAGCGGATTATAATTCACCCCTCCACTTT
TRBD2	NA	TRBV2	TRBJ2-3	CASTTTSGAQDTQYF	TGTGCCAGCACCACGACTAGCGGGGCGCAGGATACGCAGTATTTT
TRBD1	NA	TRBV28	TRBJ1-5	CASKGGTVSNQPQHF	TGTGCCAGCAAAGGAGGGACAGTTAGCAATCAGCCCCAGCATTTT
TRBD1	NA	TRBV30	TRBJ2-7	CAWRGGQGRVYEQYF	TGTGCCTGGAGGGGAGGACAGGGGAGAGTCTACGAGCAGTACTTC
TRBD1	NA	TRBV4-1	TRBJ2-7	CASSHRRQGTLYEQYF	TGCGCCAGCAGCCACCGCCGACAGGGAACCCTCTACGAGCAGTACTTC
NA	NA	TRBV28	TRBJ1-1	CASTFAGLMNTEAFF	TGTGCCAGCACCTTCGCGGGATTAATGAACACTGAAGCTTTCTTT
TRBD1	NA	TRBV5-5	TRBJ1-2	CASSLRGQSPYGYTF	TGTGCCAGCAGCTTGAGGGGGCAATCCCCCTATGGCTACACCTTC
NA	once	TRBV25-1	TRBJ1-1	CASSEWRGDHTEAFF	TGTGCCAGCAGTGAATGGAGAGGCGACCACACTGAAGCTTTCTTT
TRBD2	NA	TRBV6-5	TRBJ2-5	CASKRTSGGGETQYF	TGTGCCAGCAAACGGACTAGCGGGGGCGGGGAGACCCAGTACTTC
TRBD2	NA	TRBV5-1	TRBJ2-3	CASSLVSGGGTDTQYF	TGCGCCAGCAGCTTGGTTAGCGGGGGGGGCACAGATACGCAGTATTTT
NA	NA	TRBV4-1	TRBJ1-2	CASSQPRAGYGYTF	TGCGCCAGCAGCCAACCTAGAGCGGGCTATGGCTACACCTTC
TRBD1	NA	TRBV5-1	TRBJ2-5	CASSADRGRGETQYF	TGCGCCAGCAGCGCCGACAGGGGGCGGGGGGAGACCCAGTACTTC
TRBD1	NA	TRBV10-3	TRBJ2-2	CASGTGNTGELFF	TGTGCCAGCGGGACAGGGAACACCGGGGAGCTGTTTTTT
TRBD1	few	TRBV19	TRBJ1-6	CASSERDRNSPLHF	TGTGCCAGTAGTGAAAGGGACAGGAATTCACCCCTCCACTTT
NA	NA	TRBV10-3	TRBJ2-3	CAISDLGQATDTQYF	TGTGCCATCAGTGATCTGGGACAAGCCACAGATACGCAGTATTTT
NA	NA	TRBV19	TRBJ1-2	CASSPSALANYGYTF	TGTGCCAGTAGTCCCTCCGCGTTAGCTAACTATGGCTACACCTTC
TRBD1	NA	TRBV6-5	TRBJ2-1	CASRRDRVSYNEQFF	TGTGCCAGCAGGAGAGACAGGGTTTCCTACAATGAGCAGTTCTTC
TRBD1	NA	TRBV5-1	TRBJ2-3	CASSLVGTGGTDTQYF	TGCGCCAGCAGCCTCGTTGGGACAGGGGGCACAGATACGCAGTATTTT
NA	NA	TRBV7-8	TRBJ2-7	CASSPSSYEQYF	TGTGCCAGCAGCCCCAGCTCCTACGAGCAGTACTTC
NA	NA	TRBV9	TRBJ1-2	CASSPQSGALANYGYTF	TGTGCCAGCAGCCCCCAAAGTGGGGCTCTTGCTAACTATGGCTACACCTTC
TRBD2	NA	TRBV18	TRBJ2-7	CASSYQRGYEQYF	TGTGCCAGCTCATATCAGCGGGGGTACGAGCAGTACTTC
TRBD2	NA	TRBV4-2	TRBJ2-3	CASSPPPGGASDTQYF	TGTGCCAGCAGCCCCCCCCCGGGGGGGGCCTCTGATACGCAGTATTTT
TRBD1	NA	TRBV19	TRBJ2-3	CASLSRQGRDTQYF	TGTGCCAGTCTCTCCCGACAGGGCCGGGATACGCAGTATTTT
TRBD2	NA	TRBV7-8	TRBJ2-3	CASSRRLAGFGTDTQYF	TGTGCCAGCAGCCGTAGACTAGCGGGTTTTGGCACAGATACGCAGTATTTT
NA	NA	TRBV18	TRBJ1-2	CASSPTASAEDGYTF	TGTGCCAGCTCACCGACAGCCTCCGCCGAGGATGGCTACACCTTC
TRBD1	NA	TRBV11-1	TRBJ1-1	CASSAGQGRLNTEAFF	TGTGCCAGCAGCGCGGGACAGGGGAGGCTGAACACTGAAGCTTTCTTT
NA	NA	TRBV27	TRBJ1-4	CASSLDSGWGKLFF	TGTGCCAGCAGTTTAGACAGCGGGTGGGGAAAACTGTTTTTT
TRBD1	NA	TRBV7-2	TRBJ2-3	CASSWDSTDTKYF	TGTGCCAGCAGCTGGGACAGCACAGATACTAAGTATTTT
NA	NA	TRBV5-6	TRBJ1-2	CASSLTSNYGYTF	TGTGCCAGCAGCTTGACAAGTAACTATGGCTACACCTTC